Presented here are 30 T cell receptor beta chains from one specimen sequenced in a study of blood T cells in healthy people across ages. A sample-barcoded 5' primer and a J-beta primer mix were used in a second PCR of about 7 to 11 cycles. TCRdb called the 5' RACE reads again in MiXCR, with one record for every CDR3 protein. The data contain about 1.4 million distinct CDR3 sequences, approximately 59% of them seen just once; the ten biggest clones take up 6.5% to 8%. The material sequenced was blood. These receptors all come from a man between 18 and 35 years old in good health.

This clonotype showed up just a few times. The J gene is TRBJ2-3, the V gene TRBV7-2; 7 positions agree with TRBD2. The CDR3 sequence is 14 residues long. Germline loops: CDR1 SGHTA, CDR2 FQGNSA. Trimming cost V 6 bases and J 6 bases; bases outside gene matches: 9. The CDR3 DNA reads TGTGCCAGCAGTTTGCGTGCGGGAGCCGATACGCAGTATTTT. Residues: CASSLRAGADTQYF.

The chain couples TRBV7-8 to TRBJ2-1; TRBD2 matches 10 bases. With V trimmed by 2 bases and J by 4 bases, 8 bases remained unmatched. The germline V gene encodes CDR1 SGHVS and CDR2 FQNEAQ. This CDR3 is built from 17 residues. CDR3 region: CASSLRWLAGVYNEQFF. The CDR3 DNA is TGTGCCAGCAGCTTAAGGTGGCTAGCGGGAGTGTACAATGAGCAGTTCTTC. Together with reference TRBV7-8 and TRBJ2-1, the CDR3 gives the full variable domain: GAGVSQSPRYKVAKRGQDVALRCDPISGHVSLFWYQQALGQGPEFLTYFQNEAQLDKSGLPSDRFFAERPEGSVSTLKIQRTQQEDSAVYLCASSLRWLAGVYNEQFFGPGTRLTVL.

The chain is built from TRBV12-3 or TRBV12-4 and TRBJ1-1; D gene unclear. This CDR3 has 13 residues. With 8 bases removed from V and 1 base from J, the gap between germline ends came to 11 bases. CDR3 DNA: TGTGCCAGCCAAGGGAGCCAGAACACTGAAGCTTTCTTT. Translating it yields CASQGSQNTEAFF.

This chain uses TRBV9 with TRBJ2-3; TRBD2 agrees at 11 bases. Trimming at V came to 2 bases and at J to 2 bases, leaving 7 bases not matched to a gene. The germline CDR1 and CDR2 sequences are SGDLS and YYNGEE. The CDR3 has 17 residues. The CDR3 DNA follows: TGTGCCAGCAGCGTTTCTACTAGCGGGGGCCCCACAGATACGCAGTATTTT. It translates to CASSVSTSGGPTDTQYF.

The CDR3 region has the DNA TGCGCCAGCAGCTTGGCAGGGCGGGGCACTGAAGCTTTCTTT. The encoded protein is CASSLAGRGTEAFF. This sequence joins TRBV5-1 and TRBJ1-1; the D gene is possibly TRBD1 (5 bases). The CDR3 runs 14 residues. Between the trimmed V and J ends, which lost 0 bases and 4 bases, there was a span of 10 bases. Germline CDR1 reads SGHRS; CDR2 reads YFSETQ.

This clonotype showed up just a few times. V is TRBV20-1 and J is TRBJ1-6, with 9 bases fitting TRBD1. J lost 7 bases, V lost 5 bases, and 6 bases had no gene match. There are 14 residues in the CDR3. Germline V gene data show CDR1 as DFQATT and CDR2 as SNEGSKA (reference sequence). The CDR3: CSARTGQGNSPLHF. The CDR3 DNA reads as TGCAGTGCTCGAACTGGACAGGGGAATTCACCCCTCCACTTT.

This clonotype has a handful of counts. The rearrangement uses TRBV4-2 and TRBJ2-1, with D tentatively TRBD1 (6 bases). With 4 bases removed from V and 4 bases from J, the gap between germline ends came to 20 bases. The CDR3 runs to 17 residues. Germline CDR1 LGHNA, CDR2 YNFKEQ. The chain's CDR3 is CASSPTPGTNHYNEQFF. In nucleotides, the CDR3 is TGTGCCAGCAGCCCAACCCCCGGGACAAACCATTACAATGAGCAGTTCTTC.

Here the CDR3 reads CASSLPQGNTEAFF. As DNA, the CDR3 is TGTGCCAGCAGCCTCCCACAGGGAAACACTGAAGCTTTCTTT. The rearrangement links TRBV27 to TRBJ1-1; tentative D call: TRBD1 (6 bases). V shed 6 bases and J shed 2 bases, with 13 bases lying between them. CDR1 MNHEY and CDR2 SMNVEV come from the germline V gene (reference sequence). The length of the CDR3 is 14 residues.

This rearrangement joins TRBV27 to TRBJ2-5; the D gene is possibly TRBD2 (6 bases). TRBJ2-7 explains the end of the DNA better; the J call may be wrong. CDR3 size: 15 residues. CDR1 is MNHEY, CDR2 SMNVEV, per germline (reference sequence). This CDR3 reads CASKEAGHGVSEQYF. The CDR3 nucleotides read TGTGCCAGCAAGGAGGCGGGGCATGGGGTCAGCGAGCAGTACTTC.

The chain employs TRBV20-1 and TRBJ2-2, with 9 positions matching TRBD2. Losses at the gene ends were 1 base for V and 6 bases for J; bases not matched to a gene: 3. Per the germline V gene, CDR1 is DFQATT and CDR2 is SNEGSKA (reference sequence). This CDR3 is 14 amino acids long. Here the CDR3 DNA reads TGCAGTGCTAGAGGCCTAGCGGGGCCCGGGGAGCTGTTTTTT. Its translation: CSARGLAGPGELFF.

The chain is built from TRBV29-1 and TRBJ1-1; D remains ambiguous. The CDR3 runs 11 residues. V dropped 7 bases and J dropped 9 bases, with 15 bases sitting between them. Germline lookup yields CDR1 SQVTM and CDR2 ANQGSEA. CDR3 region: CSAKWETKAFF. As DNA, the CDR3 is TGCAGCGCTAAGTGGGAGACGAAAGCTTTCTTT.

This clonotype was found a few times. The chain carries TRBV12-3 or TRBV12-4 and TRBJ2-7, with 8 bases that match TRBD1. V gave up 11 bases and J gave up 3 bases; unmatched junction bases: 12. The CDR3 covers 14 residues. CDR3 amino acids: CAGTQGDRGYEQYF. CDR3 bases: TGTGCCGGCACCCAGGGAGACAGGGGCTACGAGCAGTACTTC.

This chain connects TRBV19 to TRBJ1-2; possibly TRBD1 for D (6 bases). CDR3 length equals 13 residues. Germline CDR1 and CDR2: LNHDA and SQIVND (reference sequence). The V and J ends lost 4 bases and 5 bases respectively, with 11 bases between them. The CDR3 region has the DNA TGTGCCAGTAGTACCTCTACAGGGTATGGCTACACCTTC. It yields the protein CASSTSTGYGYTF.

This sequence joins TRBV6-6 and TRBJ1-1; 8 bases are shared with TRBD1. The germline V gene encodes CDR1 MNHNY and CDR2 SVGAGI (reference sequence). This CDR3 has 17 residues. The V segment lost 6 bases and the J segment 4 bases; nucleotides outside the gene matches: 16. The CDR3 spells CASRPSIIQGVSTEAFF. CDR3 in DNA: TGTGCCAGCAGGCCCTCTATAATACAGGGGGTAAGCACTGAAGCTTTCTTT.

This clonotype was observed a few times. The CDR3: CASSYAAGGFDEQFF. The CDR3 coding sequence is TGTGCCAGCAGTTATGCGGCGGGAGGTTTCGATGAGCAGTTCTTC. The chain combines TRBV6-2 or TRBV6-3 with TRBJ2-1; TRBD2 matches at 8 bases. The CDR3 length is 15 residues. Trimming cost V 3 bases and J 8 bases; bases outside gene matches: 9. Per the germline V gene, CDR1 is MNHEY and CDR2 is SVGEGT.

The chain has TRBV6-6 and TRBJ1-4, with TRBD1 identical over 7 bases. Germline trimming cut 2 bases from V and 8 bases from J; bases unmatched to any gene: 5. Per the germline V gene, CDR1 is MNHNY and CDR2 is SVGAGI (reference sequence). The CDR3 is 14 residues long. The CDR3 DNA sequence: TGTGCCAGCAGTTACAGGGACAGATACGAAAAACTGTTTTTT. The encoded protein is CASSYRDRYEKLFF.

The chain combines TRBV29-1 with TRBJ2-4; possible D gene TRBD1, 6 bases. CDR3 length equals 15 residues. V was clipped by 6 bases and J by 3 bases, with 18 bases between them. The V gene's germline CDR1 is SQVTM and CDR2 ANQGSEA. The CDR3 DNA is TGCAGCGTGGGGGATTCACAGGGCATCAAAAACATTCAGTACTTC. This translates into CSVGDSQGIKNIQYF.

The DNA for the CDR3 is TGTGCCAGCAGCCAAGATTCGACTGTTTCCTACGAGCAGTACTTC. This gives the protein CASSQDSTVSYEQYF. The rearrangement links TRBV3-1 to TRBJ2-7; unclear D gene. Trimming removed 0 bases from V and 1 base from J, with 10 bases in between. CDR3 length: 15 amino acids. Germline V gene lookup returns CDR1 LGHDT and CDR2 YNNKEL (reference sequence).

In regard to this clonotype: A junction boundary mismatches the germline segment, possibly from a read error. V and J are TRBV3-1 and TRBJ2-7; 12 bases align to TRBD2. Germline V gene lookup returns CDR1 LGHDT and CDR2 YNNKEL (reference sequence). This CDR3 contains 17 residues. The CDR3 DNA reads TGTGCCAGTAGCCCTAGCGGGGGGGGTCGCCATTTCTACGAGCAGTACTTC. Its protein product is CASSPSGGGRHFYEQYF.

On this clonotype itself: This may be a read error, as it is one base from a much larger clone. The chain combines TRBV7-8 with TRBJ2-2; no reliable D call. The CDR3 totals 15 residues. Per the germline V gene, CDR1 is SGHVS and CDR2 is FQNEAQ. This CDR3 is CAGSPQTGNTGELFF. In DNA, the CDR3 is TGTGCCGGCAGCCCACAAACCGGGAACACCGGGGAGCTGTTTTTT. The full variable domain, completed using reference TRBV7-8 and TRBJ2-2, is GAGVSQSPRYKVAKRGQDVALRCDPISGHVSLFWYQQALGQGPEFLTYFQNEAQLDKSGLPSDRFFAERPEGSVSTLKIQRTQQEDSAVYLCAGSPQTGNTGELFFGEGSRLTVL.

The DNA for the CDR3 is TGTGCCAGCAGTTCCGGGACAGCAACTAATGAAAAACTGTTTTTT. This translates into CASSSGTATNEKLFF. The chain is built from TRBV27 and TRBJ1-4; 7 bases match TRBD1. Germline CDR1 and CDR2: MNHEY and SMNVEV (reference sequence). The junction had 2 bases not matched to a gene; V was cut back by 4 bases and J by 0 bases. This CDR3 has 15 amino acids. Using reference TRBV27 and TRBJ1-4 for the parts outside the CDR3, the full variable domain is EAQVTQNPRYLITVTGKKLTVTCSQNMNHEYMSWYRQDPGLGLRQIYYSMNVEVTDKGDVPEGYKVSRKEKRNFPLILESPSPNQTSLYFCASSSGTATNEKLFFGSGTQLSVL.

This clonotype has only a few counts. This chain uses TRBV5-5 with TRBJ1-4; 8 positions agree with TRBD1. In germline, CDR1 is SGHKS, CDR2 YYEKEE (reference sequence). CDR3 length: 17 residues. V shed 3 bases, J shed 0 bases, and the junction held 7 bases outside the gene matches. CDR3 coding DNA: TGTGCCAGCAGCTACGGACAGGGACTAGCAACTAATGAAAAACTGTTTTTT. As protein: CASSYGQGLATNEKLFF.

Concerning this clonotype itself: One junction end does not reproduce the germline sequence, and a read error may be involved. The V call is TRBV4-1, the J call TRBJ1-5; D gene unclear. This CDR3 has 15 residues. CDR1 and CDR2 (germline): MGHRA, YSYEKL. Here the CDR3 reads CASSLRHLSNQPLHF. The CDR3 DNA reads TGCGCCAGCAGCCTCCGACACCTTAGCAATCAGCCCCTGCATTTT.

This chain joins TRBV2 and TRBJ2-6; unclear D gene. This CDR3 spans 14 amino acids. With 11 bases removed from V and 2 bases from J, the gap between germline ends came to 13 bases. Per the germline V gene, CDR1 is SNHLY and CDR2 is FYNNEI. Here the CDR3 DNA reads TGTGCCCGCATGGTTACCCCTGGGGCCAACGTCCTGACTTTC. This codes for CARMVTPGANVLTF.

The chain joins TRBV29-1 to TRBJ2-3, with D uncertain. The CDR3 spans 14 residues. V gave up 6 bases and J gave up 4 bases, with 17 bases separating them. Germline lookup yields CDR1 SQVTM and CDR2 ANQGSEA. The CDR3 region is CSVPTPENADTQYF. The CDR3 DNA is TGCAGCGTCCCGACCCCGGAGAATGCAGATACGCAGTATTTT.

The chain uses TRBV20-1 and TRBJ2-5; the D gene is possibly TRBD2 (5 bases). The germline V and J ends were trimmed by 8 bases and 2 bases, with 18 bases remaining between them. This CDR3 comprises 14 residues. The germline V gene has CDR1 DFQATT and CDR2 SNEGSKA (reference sequence). CDR3 DNA: TGCAGTTCTGTACTAGGCGAAGGGCAAGAGACCCAGTACTTC. This translates into CSSVLGEGQETQYF.

Here the CDR3 DNA reads TGTGCCAGCAGTATTAGGGACTACTACGAGCAGTACTTC. It specifies CASSIRDYYEQYF. The gene calls are TRBV12-3 or TRBV12-4 and TRBJ2-7, with TRBD2 matching 7 bases. Trimming at V came to 5 bases and at J to 3 bases, leaving 4 bases not matched to a gene. This CDR3 is 13 amino acids long.

Here the CDR3 reads CASSPDVRQGATGIRETQYF. The CDR3 DNA follows: TGTGCCAGCAGCCCAGACGTCAGACAGGGGGCGACGGGGATACGTGAGACCCAGTACTTC. The chain uses TRBV7-9 and TRBJ2-5, with 10 bases that match TRBD1. V lost 5 bases and J lost 5; bases outside the gene matches: 23. Germline V CDR1 and CDR2: SEHNR, FQNEAQ (reference sequence). This CDR3 has 20 amino acids.

Only a few counts were recorded for this clonotype. The chain recombines TRBV7-9 with TRBJ1-6; D might be TRBD1 (5 bases). The CDR3 has 15 amino acids. V was clipped by 2 bases and J by 7 bases, with 12 bases between them. Per the germline V gene, CDR1 is SEHNR and CDR2 is FQNEAQ (reference sequence). This CDR3 is CASSLSGIGNSPLHF. For the CDR3, the DNA is TGTGCCAGCAGCTTATCAGGGATCGGGAATTCACCCCTCCACTTT.

The chain links TRBV28 to TRBJ2-7; no firm D call. Per the germline V gene, CDR1 is MDHEN and CDR2 is SYDVKM. This CDR3 comprises 15 residues. The V gene lost 0 bases and the J gene lost 0 bases, with 9 bases spanning the gap. The CDR3, as DNA: TGTGCCAGCAGTTTATGGACATCCAGCTCCTACGAGCAGTACTTC. This encodes CASSLWTSSSYEQYF.